This T cell receptor (beta chain) was retrieved from a study of shared clonotypes between healthy human individuals. Study-level information: CD4 naive cells filled three plates per donor, CD4 memory three, CD8 naive two and CD8 memory one. Whole-study findings and limits: The low donor count limited represented genetic and exposure-history diversity. Naive subsets generally exceeded memory subsets in estimated richness. The researchers took only blood, and tissue repertoires probably look different.

CD45RO-negative cells were positively selected for CCR7, leaving out terminally differentiated effector memory CD45RA+ cells. The table came from immunoSEQ multiplex PCR; TCRdb's copy has only in-frame clones and leaves some out. The data hold some 2,000,000 clones, with roughly 94% observed a single time. Comments on this clone: Its antigen is not known.

The sample comprised naive CD8+ T cells sorted from blood. This clonotype was obtained from a man between 18 and 35 years old in good health.

CDR3 sequence: CASRQGASNEQFF. The CDR3 DNA follows: TGCGCCAGCAGACAGGGGGCAAGCAATGAGCAGTTCTTC. V gene TRBV5-1 combines with J gene TRBJ2-1, with 9 bases identical to TRBD1. CDR3 length equals 13 residues. From germline, CDR1 is SGHRS and CDR2 YFSETQ. The ends lost 5 bases at V and 6 bases at J; junction bases unmatched: 3.